This TCR beta chain was identified in a study of cytomegalovirus exposure and HLA in healthy donors. Study-wide results and limits: TCR beta chains numbering approximately 150 were designated cytomegalovirus-associated. Further analysis, carried out later, found HLA-associated TCR beta chains more clonally expanded than equally common other chains. A later analysis revealed that TCR association rates differed between HLA loci, peaking at DRB1 and bottoming out at HLA-C.

The CDR3 is 17 residues long. V shed 1 base and J shed 1 base, with 15 bases lying between them. From germline, CDR1 is SGHTA and CDR2 FQGNSA. Researchers ran the PCR with 60 Vbeta and 13 Jbeta primers. Some clones are missing from TCRdb's copy, which holds only in-frame ones; the method was immunoSEQ multiplex PCR. The sample shows approximately 210,000 clones, approximately 86% of them seen only once. This clone showed up just once. Its antigen is not known. The TCR comes from a young woman in good health and CMV-seronegative. The rearrangement joins TRBV7-2 to TRBJ2-3; a possible D gene is TRBD2 (5 bases). Sequencing input: PBMCs. The CDR3 here is CASSLGGPYYGTDTQYF. CDR3 in DNA: TGTGCCAGCAGCTTAGGAGGGCCGTACTATGGCACAGATACGCAGTATTTT.